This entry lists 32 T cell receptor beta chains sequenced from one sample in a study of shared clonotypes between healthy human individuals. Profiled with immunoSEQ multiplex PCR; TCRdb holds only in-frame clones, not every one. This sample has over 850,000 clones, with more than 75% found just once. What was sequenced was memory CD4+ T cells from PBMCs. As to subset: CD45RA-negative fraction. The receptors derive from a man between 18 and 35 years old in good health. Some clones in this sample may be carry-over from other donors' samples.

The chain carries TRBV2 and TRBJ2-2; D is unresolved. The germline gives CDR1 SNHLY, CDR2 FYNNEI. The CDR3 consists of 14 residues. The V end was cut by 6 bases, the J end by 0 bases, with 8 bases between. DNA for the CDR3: TGTGCCAGCAGGAGGCAAGCGAACACCGGGGAGCTGTTTTTT. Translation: CASRRQANTGELFF.

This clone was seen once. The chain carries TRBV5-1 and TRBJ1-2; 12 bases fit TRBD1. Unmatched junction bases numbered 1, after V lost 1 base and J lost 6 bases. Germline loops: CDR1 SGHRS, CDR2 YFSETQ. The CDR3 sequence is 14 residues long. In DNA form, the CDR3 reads TGCGCCAGCAGCTTGAGGGACAGGGGGCATGGCTACACCTTC. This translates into CASSLRDRGHGYTF.

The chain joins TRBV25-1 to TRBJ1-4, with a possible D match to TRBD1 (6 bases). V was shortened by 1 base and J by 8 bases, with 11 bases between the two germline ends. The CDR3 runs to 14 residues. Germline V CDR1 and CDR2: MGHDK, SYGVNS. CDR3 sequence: CASSEFLGAEKLFF. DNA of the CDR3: TGTGCCAGCAGTGAATTTTTGGGGGCCGAAAAACTGTTTTTT. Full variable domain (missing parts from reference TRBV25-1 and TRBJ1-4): EADIYQTPRYLVIGTGKKITLECSQTMGHDKMYWYQQDPGMELHLIHYSYGVNSTEKGDLSSESTVSRIRTEHFPLTLESARPSHTSQYLCASSEFLGAEKLFFGSGTQLSVL.

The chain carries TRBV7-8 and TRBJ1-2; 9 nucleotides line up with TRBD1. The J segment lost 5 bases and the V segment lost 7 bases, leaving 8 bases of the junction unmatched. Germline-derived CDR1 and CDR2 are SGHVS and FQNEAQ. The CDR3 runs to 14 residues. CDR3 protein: CASTPTGTGYGYTF. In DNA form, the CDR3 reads TGTGCCAGCACCCCCACCGGGACAGGGTATGGCTACACCTTC.

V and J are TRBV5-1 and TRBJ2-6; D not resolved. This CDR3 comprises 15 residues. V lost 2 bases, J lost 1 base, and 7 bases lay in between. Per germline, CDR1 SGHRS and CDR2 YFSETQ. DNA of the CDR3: TGCGCCAGCAGCTTTACCACATCTGGGGCCAACGTCCTGACTTTC. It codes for CASSFTTSGANVLTF.

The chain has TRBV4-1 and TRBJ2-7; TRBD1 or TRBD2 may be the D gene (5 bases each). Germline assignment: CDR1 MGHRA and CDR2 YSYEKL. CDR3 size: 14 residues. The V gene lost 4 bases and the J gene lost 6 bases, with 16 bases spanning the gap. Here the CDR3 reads CASSPKAAGTEQYF. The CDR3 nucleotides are TGCGCCAGCAGCCCAAAGGCCGCTGGGACCGAGCAGTACTTC.

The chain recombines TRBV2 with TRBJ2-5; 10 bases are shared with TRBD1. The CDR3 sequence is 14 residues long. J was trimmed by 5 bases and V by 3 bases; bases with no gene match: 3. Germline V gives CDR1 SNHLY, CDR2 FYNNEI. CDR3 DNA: TGTGCCAGCAGTGAGGACAGGGGGGAGGAGACCCAGTACTTC. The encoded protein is CASSEDRGEETQYF.

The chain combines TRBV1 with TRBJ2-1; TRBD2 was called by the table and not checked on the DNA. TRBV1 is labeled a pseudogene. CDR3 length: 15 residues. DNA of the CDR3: TGCACCTGCCGTTCGGGGCGGGAGGGAGACAATGAGCAGTTCTTC. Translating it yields CTCRSGREGDNEQFF.

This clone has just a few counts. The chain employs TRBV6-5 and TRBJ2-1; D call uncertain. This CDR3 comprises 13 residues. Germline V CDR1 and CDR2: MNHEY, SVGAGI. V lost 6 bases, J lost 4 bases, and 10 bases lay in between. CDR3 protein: CASSRVGYNEQFF. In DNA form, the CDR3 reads TGTGCCAGCAGCCGGGTAGGGTACAATGAGCAGTTCTTC.

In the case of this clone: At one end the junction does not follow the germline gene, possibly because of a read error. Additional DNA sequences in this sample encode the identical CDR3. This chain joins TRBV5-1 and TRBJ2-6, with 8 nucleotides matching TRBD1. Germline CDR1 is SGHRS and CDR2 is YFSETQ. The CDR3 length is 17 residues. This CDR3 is CASSLAGGYSGANVLTF. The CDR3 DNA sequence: TGCGCCAGCAGCTTGGCAGGGGGCTACTCTGGGGCCAACGTCCTGACCTTC. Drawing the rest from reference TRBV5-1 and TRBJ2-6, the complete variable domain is KAGVTQTPRYLIKTRGQQVTLSCSPISGHRSVSWYQQTPGQGLQFLFEYFSETQRNKGNFPGRFSGRQFSNSRSEMNVSTLELGDSALYLCASSLAGGYSGANVLTFGAGSRLTVL.

The CDR3 DNA sequence: TGTGCCAGCAGGGATGACAGGGTCTATGGCTACACCTTC. Translation: CASRDDRVYGYTF. This chain uses TRBV6-1 with TRBJ1-2, with 7 bases fitting TRBD1. After removal of 6 bases from V and 4 bases from J, the junction contained 5 bases not matched to a gene. CDR3 length: 13 amino acids. Germline V lookup: CDR1 MNHNS, CDR2 SASEGT.

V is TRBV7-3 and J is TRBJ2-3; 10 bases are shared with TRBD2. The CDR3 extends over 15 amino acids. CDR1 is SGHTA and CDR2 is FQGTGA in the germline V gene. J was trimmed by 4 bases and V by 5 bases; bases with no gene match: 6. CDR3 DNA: TGTGCCAGCAGCCGGCTAGCGGGAGTTGCAGATACGCAGTATTTT. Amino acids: CASSRLAGVADTQYF.

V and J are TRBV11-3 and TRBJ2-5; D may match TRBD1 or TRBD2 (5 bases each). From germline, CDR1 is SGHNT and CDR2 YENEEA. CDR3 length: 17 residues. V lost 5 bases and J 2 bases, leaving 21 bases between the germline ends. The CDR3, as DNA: TGTGCCAGCAGCCCTGGGCCGGGACCCCCAGCTCAAGAGACCCAGTACTTC. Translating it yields CASSPGPGPPAQETQYF.

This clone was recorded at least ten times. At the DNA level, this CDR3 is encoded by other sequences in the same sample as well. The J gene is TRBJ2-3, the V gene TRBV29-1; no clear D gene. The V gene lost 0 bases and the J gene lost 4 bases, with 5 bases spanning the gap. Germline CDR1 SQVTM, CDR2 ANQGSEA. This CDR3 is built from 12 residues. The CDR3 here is CSVEDRPDTQYF. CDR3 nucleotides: TGCAGCGTTGAAGATCGTCCAGATACGCAGTATTTT.

CDR3 protein: CASSYIGGGETQYF. DNA of the CDR3: TGTGCCAGCAGTTACATTGGAGGGGGAGAGACCCAGTACTTC. The rearrangement joins TRBV6-6 to TRBJ2-5; D tentatively reads TRBD1 or TRBD2 (6 bases each). Trimming removed 2 bases from V and 4 bases from J, with 11 bases in between. CDR1 MNHNY and CDR2 SVGAGI come from the germline V gene (reference sequence). CDR3 size: 14 residues.

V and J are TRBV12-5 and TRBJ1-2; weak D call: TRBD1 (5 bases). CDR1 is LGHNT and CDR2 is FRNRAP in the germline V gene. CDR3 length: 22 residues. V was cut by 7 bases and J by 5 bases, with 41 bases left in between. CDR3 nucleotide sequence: TGTGCTAGTGCCCCCCTCCAGGGAGAGTTTTGGTTTGGACGATTGGGTAGGTATGGCTACACCTTC. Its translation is CASAPLQGEFWFGRLGRYGYTF.

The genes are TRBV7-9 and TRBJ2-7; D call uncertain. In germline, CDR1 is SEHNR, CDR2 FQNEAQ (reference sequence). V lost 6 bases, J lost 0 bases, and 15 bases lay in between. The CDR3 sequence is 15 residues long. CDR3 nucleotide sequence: TGTGCCAGCAGTTCCCCTCGCGGCAGCTCCTACGAGCAGTACTTC. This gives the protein CASSSPRGSSYEQYF.

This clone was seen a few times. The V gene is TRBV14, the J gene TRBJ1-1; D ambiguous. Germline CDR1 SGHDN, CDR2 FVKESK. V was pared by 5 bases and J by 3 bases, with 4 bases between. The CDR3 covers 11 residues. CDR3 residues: CASSLHTEAFF. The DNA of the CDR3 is TGTGCCAGCAGCTTGCACACTGAAGCTTTCTTT.

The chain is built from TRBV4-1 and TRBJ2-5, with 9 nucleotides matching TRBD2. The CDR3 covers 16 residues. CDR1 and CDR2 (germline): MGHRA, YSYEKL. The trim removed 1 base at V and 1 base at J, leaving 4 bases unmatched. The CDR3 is CASSQGRAGGQETQYF. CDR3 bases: TGCGCCAGCAGCCAAGGCCGAGCGGGGGGCCAAGAGACCCAGTACTTC.

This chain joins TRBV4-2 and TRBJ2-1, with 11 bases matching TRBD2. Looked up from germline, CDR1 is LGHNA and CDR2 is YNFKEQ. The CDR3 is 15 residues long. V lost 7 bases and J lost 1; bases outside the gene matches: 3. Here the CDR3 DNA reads TGTGCCAGCACTGTAGCGGGGGGGTCCTACAATGAGCAGTTCTTC. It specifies CASTVAGGSYNEQFF.

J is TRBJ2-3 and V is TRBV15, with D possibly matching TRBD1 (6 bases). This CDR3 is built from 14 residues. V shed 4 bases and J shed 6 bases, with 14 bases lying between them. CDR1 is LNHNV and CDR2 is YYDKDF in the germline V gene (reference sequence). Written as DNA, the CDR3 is TGTGCCACCAGCAAGAGGGGGTCGATTGATACGCAGTATTTT. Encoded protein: CATSKRGSIDTQYF.

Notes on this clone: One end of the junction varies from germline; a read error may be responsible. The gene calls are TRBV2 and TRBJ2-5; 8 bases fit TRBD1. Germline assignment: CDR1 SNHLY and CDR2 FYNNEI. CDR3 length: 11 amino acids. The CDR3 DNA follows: TGTGCCAGCGGACGGACAGGGCGCTGGGACTTC. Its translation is CASGRTGRWDF.

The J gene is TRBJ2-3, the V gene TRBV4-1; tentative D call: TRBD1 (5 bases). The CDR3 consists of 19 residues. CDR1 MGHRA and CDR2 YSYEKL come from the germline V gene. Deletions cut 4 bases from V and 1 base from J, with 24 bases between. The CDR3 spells CASSPNLGHRPLGTDTQYF. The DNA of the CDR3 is TGCGCCAGCAGCCCCAATTTGGGGCACAGGCCCTTAGGCACAGATACGCAGTATTTT.

The CDR3 region is CASTPEAKNIQYF. The CDR3 bases are TGCGCCAGCACCCCGGAGGCCAAAAACATTCAGTACTTC. J is TRBJ2-4 and V is TRBV4-3; D ambiguous. The CDR3 runs to 13 residues. The germline gives CDR1 LGHNA, CDR2 YSLEER. The V end was cut by 7 bases, the J end by 1 base, with 8 bases between.

For the CDR3, the DNA is TGTGCCAGCATCCCGCCTCTGGGGCGCTCTGGAAACACCATATATTTT. Its protein is CASIPPLGRSGNTIYF. The chain joins TRBV28 to TRBJ1-3, with TRBD1 as a possible D gene (5 bases). Germline CDR1 MDHEN, CDR2 SYDVKM. CDR3 size: 16 residues. Trimming took off 7 bases at V and 0 bases at J, with 16 bases between the two ends. The variable domain in full, completed from reference TRBV28 and TRBJ1-3, reads DVKVTQSSRYLVKRTGEKVFLECVQDMDHENMFWYRQDPGLGLRLIYFSYDVKMKEKGDIPEGYSVSREKKERFSLILESASTNQTSMYLCASIPPLGRSGNTIYFGEGSWLTVV.

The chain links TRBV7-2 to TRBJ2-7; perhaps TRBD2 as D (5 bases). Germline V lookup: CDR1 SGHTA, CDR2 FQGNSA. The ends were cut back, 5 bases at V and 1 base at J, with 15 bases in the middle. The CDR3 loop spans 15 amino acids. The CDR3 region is CASSPAVGRSYEQYF. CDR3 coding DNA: TGTGCCAGCAGCCCAGCGGTCGGGCGGTCCTACGAGCAGTACTTC.

CDR3 sequence reads: CASTPSSGSNNEQFF. For the CDR3, the DNA is TGCGCCAGCACCCCCTCTAGCGGGAGTAACAATGAGCAGTTCTTC. This sequence joins TRBV5-1 and TRBJ2-1; 10 positions match TRBD2. Germline V gene data show CDR1 as SGHRS and CDR2 as YFSETQ. This CDR3 has 15 amino acids. Unmatched junction bases numbered 8, after V lost 6 bases and J lost 5 bases. Variable domain in full (rest from reference TRBV5-1 and TRBJ2-1): KAGVTQTPRYLIKTRGQQVTLSCSPISGHRSVSWYQQTPGQGLQFLFEYFSETQRNKGNFPGRFSGRQFSNSRSEMNVSTLELGDSALYLCASTPSSGSNNEQFFGPGTRLTVL.

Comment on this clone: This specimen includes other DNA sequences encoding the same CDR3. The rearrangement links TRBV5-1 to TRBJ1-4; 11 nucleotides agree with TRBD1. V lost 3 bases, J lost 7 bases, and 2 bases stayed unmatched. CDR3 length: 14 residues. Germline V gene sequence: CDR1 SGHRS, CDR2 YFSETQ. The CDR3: CASSSGTGGEKLFF. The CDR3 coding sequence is TGCGCCAGCAGCTCCGGGACAGGGGGTGAAAAACTGTTTTTT.

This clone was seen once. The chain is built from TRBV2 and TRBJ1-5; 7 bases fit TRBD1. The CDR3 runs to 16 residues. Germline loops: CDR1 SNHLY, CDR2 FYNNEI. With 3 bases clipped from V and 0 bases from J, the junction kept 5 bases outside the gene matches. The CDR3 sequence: CASSEKGANSNQPQHF. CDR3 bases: TGTGCCAGCAGTGAGAAGGGGGCAAATAGCAATCAGCCCCAGCATTTT.

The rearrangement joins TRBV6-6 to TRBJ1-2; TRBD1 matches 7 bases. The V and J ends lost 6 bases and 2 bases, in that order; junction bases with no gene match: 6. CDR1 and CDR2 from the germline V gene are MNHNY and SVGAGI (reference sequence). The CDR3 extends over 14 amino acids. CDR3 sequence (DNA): TGTGCCAGCAGAAACCCGGGACAGAACTATGGCTACACCTTC. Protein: CASRNPGQNYGYTF.

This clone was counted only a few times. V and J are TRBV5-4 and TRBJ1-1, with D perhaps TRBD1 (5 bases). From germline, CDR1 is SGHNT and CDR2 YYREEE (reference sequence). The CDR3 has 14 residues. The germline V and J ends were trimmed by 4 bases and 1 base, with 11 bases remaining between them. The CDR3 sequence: CASSRGDPNTEAFF. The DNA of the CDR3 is TGTGCCAGCAGCCGGGGGGACCCGAACACTGAAGCTTTCTTT.

CDR3 nucleotide sequence: TGTGCCAGCAGCGTTAACAGGGGGCTCTCAGGAGATACGCAGTATTTT. As protein: CASSVNRGLSGDTQYF. The chain employs TRBV9 and TRBJ2-3; 9 positions agree with TRBD1. Losses at the gene ends were 2 bases for V and 5 bases for J; bases not matched to a gene: 9. Germline V gives CDR1 SGDLS, CDR2 YYNGEE. The CDR3 consists of 16 residues.